The T cell receptor (beta chain) described here comes from a study of T cell responses to AZD1222 COVID-19 vaccine. Whole-study findings and limits: Spike-spanning, vaccine-associated CD4 TCRs were dominant at 160-218 and 743-854. Increases in Spike-specific TCR breadth and depth were seen after two AZD1222 doses.

Note on this clone: Antigen specificity is unknown.

The method was immunoSEQ multiplex PCR; TCRdb's version includes in-frame clones alone and lacks a portion of them. The table includes under 200,000 clones, 90% to 95% detected once. The CDR3 runs to 16 residues. Trimming pared 4 bases from V and 4 bases from J, leaving 20 bases between. Per the germline V gene, CDR1 is SGHDT and CDR2 is YYEEEE. The clonotype comes from an adult in good health. The J gene is TRBJ1-2, the V gene TRBV5-6, with a weak D call TRBD1 (5 bases). This sample comprised peripheral blood, obtained on day 0 of AZD1222 vaccination. CDR3 in DNA: TGTGCCAGCAGCCGTAGAGGAGGGGCAGGGTTCTATGGCTACACCTTC. Residues: CASSRRGGAGFYGYTF. Complete variable domain (other parts from reference TRBV5-6 and TRBJ1-2): DAGVTQSPTHLIKTRGQQVTLRCSPKSGHDTVSWYQQALGQGPQFIFQYYEEEERQRGNFPDRFSGHQFPNYSSELNVNALLLGDSALYLCASSRRGGAGFYGYTFGSGTRLTVV.